A selection of T cell receptor beta chains follows, all from one sample in a study of cytomegalovirus exposure and HLA in healthy donors. Method: immunoSEQ multiplex PCR; TCRdb's copy keeps in-frame clones and lacks some. The sample includes 95,000 to 150,000 clones, 60% to 75% of them seen just once. The sequenced material came from PBMCs. These receptors were collected from a woman aged 50 to 60 in good health and CMV-seropositive. The CDR3 runs from the conserved cysteine through the conserved F or W. D genes are given only for firm matches.

J gene: TRBJ2-5; D gene: .; V gene: TRBV5-1; CDR3 protein: CASSLSQETQYF
J gene: TRBJ2-1; D gene: .; V gene: TRBV20-1; CDR3 protein: CSAPRENEQFF
J gene: TRBJ1-5; D gene: .; V gene: TRBV21-1; CDR3 protein: CATTGLSNQPQHF
J gene: TRBJ1-5; D gene: .; V gene: TRBV25-1; CDR3 protein: CASAPGQGIQPQHF
J gene: TRBJ1-4; D gene: .; V gene: TRBV15; CDR3 protein: CATSSGGEKLFF
J gene: TRBJ2-7; D gene: .; V gene: TRBV19; CDR3 protein: CASGKGEQGIYEQYF
J gene: TRBJ1-1; D gene: TRBD1; V gene: TRBV10-1; CDR3 protein: CASSGQGSTEAFF
J gene: TRBJ2-5; D gene: .; V gene: TRBV4-1; CDR3 protein: CASSQRPWGGETQYF
J gene: TRBJ2-3; D gene: TRBD1; V gene: TRBV7-7; CDR3 protein: CASSPDRGDTQYF
J gene: TRBJ1-6; D gene: TRBD1; V gene: TRBV9; CDR3 protein: CASSVGDRVSPLHF
J gene: TRBJ2-2; D gene: TRBD2; V gene: TRBV10-2; CDR3 protein: CASTLAGGQSSGELFF
J gene: TRBJ1-2; D gene: .; V gene: TRBV5-6; CDR3 protein: CASSLVRRANYGYTF
J gene: TRBJ2-5; D gene: TRBD1; V gene: TRBV6-1; CDR3 protein: CASMRDRSLLETQYF
J gene: TRBJ2-3; D gene: .; V gene: TRBV11-2; CDR3 protein: CASSLLRRSIDTQYF
J gene: TRBJ2-1; D gene: TRBD1; V gene: TRBV5-8; CDR3 protein: CASSLWGQGPNEQFF
J gene: TRBJ2-6; D gene: TRBD2; V gene: TRBV6-1; CDR3 protein: CASSEDSGGYSGANVLTF
J gene: TRBJ2-2; D gene: .; V gene: TRBV18; CDR3 protein: CASPPGNTGELFF
J gene: TRBJ1-4; D gene: .; V gene: TRBV2; CDR3 protein: CASSETRISNEKLFF
J gene: TRBJ2-3; D gene: TRBD1; V gene: TRBV5-6; CDR3 protein: CASSTQGENKAYTDTQYF
J gene: TRBJ1-1; D gene: TRBD1; V gene: TRBV7-3; CDR3 protein: CALKRGRRTEAFF
J gene: TRBJ2-6; D gene: .; V gene: TRBV11-2; CDR3 protein: CASSLTSYRGANVLTF
J gene: TRBJ2-3; D gene: .; V gene: TRBV29-1; CDR3 protein: CSVVRQNEQYF
J gene: TRBJ2-1; D gene: TRBD2; V gene: TRBV5-8; CDR3 protein: CASSYGGGGYNEQFF
J gene: TRBJ2-3; D gene: TRBD1; V gene: TRBV11-2; CDR3 protein: CASSYRDRHTDTQYF
J gene: TRBJ1-6; D gene: TRBD1; V gene: TRBV7-2; CDR3 protein: CASSLVSSRDRYNSPLHF
J gene: TRBJ1-5; D gene: TRBD1; V gene: TRBV9; CDR3 protein: CASSPRGNSNQPQHF
J gene: TRBJ2-7; D gene: .; V gene: TRBV7-8; CDR3 protein: CASSPFGQTPSYEQYF
J gene: TRBJ2-5; D gene: .; V gene: TRBV19; CDR3 protein: CASSSPREALQETQYF
J gene: TRBJ2-3; D gene: .; V gene: TRBV5-1; CDR3 protein: CASSPGTHRSTDTQYF
J gene: TRBJ2-1; D gene: TRBD1; V gene: TRBV27; CDR3 protein: CASSLRDRGNEQFF
J gene: TRBJ1-3; D gene: .; V gene: TRBV4-2; CDR3 protein: CASSQDDSSGNTIYF
J gene: TRBJ1-6; D gene: .; V gene: TRBV9; CDR3 protein: CASSVAGEYNSPLHF
J gene: TRBJ2-7; D gene: TRBD2; V gene: TRBV28; CDR3 protein: CASSLRGGTGEQYF
J gene: TRBJ2-3; D gene: TRBD2; V gene: TRBV7-2; CDR3 protein: CASSAGIGLAGGPSDTQYF
J gene: TRBJ2-1; D gene: TRBD2; V gene: TRBV5-1; CDR3 protein: CASSLRFTSGGLEQFF
J gene: TRBJ2-3; D gene: TRBD1; V gene: TRBV19; CDR3 protein: CASRQTGGTDTQYF
J gene: TRBJ2-2; D gene: TRBD2; V gene: TRBV4-3; CDR3 protein: CASSQGSGLAGDTGELFF
J gene: TRBJ2-1; D gene: TRBD1; V gene: TRBV28; CDR3 protein: CASSTRGRDEQFF
J gene: TRBJ1-2; D gene: .; V gene: TRBV5-6; CDR3 protein: CASSFPGYPPNYGYTF
J gene: TRBJ1-2; D gene: TRBD1; V gene: TRBV7-9; CDR3 protein: CASSLTTGTGGYTF